This entry features one T cell receptor (beta chain) sequence. The antigen is not known. This sample was included in a study of cytomegalovirus exposure and HLA in healthy donors. Overall study findings and caveats: Highly shared variants forming one cluster were likely a sequencing artifact. Trimming of TCR beta V- and J-genes showed a link, identified in a later analysis, to a missense DCLRE1C variant. The number of N-insertions in an Asian-associated ancestry cluster was reportedly below the approximately 700-donor mean in a later analysis. By HLA locus, TCR association rates varied in a later analysis, with DRB1 showing the most and HLA-C the fewest.

The V segment lost 2 bases and the J segment 5 bases; nucleotides outside the gene matches: 5. The CDR3 totals 16 residues. CDR1 is MGHRA and CDR2 is YSYEKL in the germline V gene. 13 Jbeta primers and 60 Vbeta primers were used for the PCR. Repertoires were generated with immunoSEQ multiplex PCR, while TCRdb's copy carries only in-frame clones and drops some. In the table there are about 180,000 clones, roughly 80% of which are singletons. The clonotype originates from a girl under 18 in good health and CMV-seropositive. This chain uses TRBV4-1 with TRBJ2-3, with 12 bases lining up with TRBD2. The sample comprised PBMCs. In DNA, the CDR3 is TGCGCCAGCAGCCAAAAACTAGCGGGAGGTGTAGATACGCAGTATTTT. Residues: CASSQKLAGGVDTQYF.